This is a list of T cell receptor beta chains from one sample in a study of PD-1 blockade in mismatch repair-deficient tumors. Libraries were prepared by immunoSEQ multiplex PCR; TCRdb keeps only in-frame clonotypes and omits some of them. The data hold roughly 120,000 clones, with about nine tenths observed a single time. Source: peripheral blood, taken roughly 67 weeks after starting pembrolizumab. Receptor source: an adult with mismatch repair-deficient cancer. The conserved cysteine and the conserved F or W are not part of the CDR3 here.

J,V,CDR3
TRBJ2-1,TRBV6-5,ASSYTSGRPEQF
TRBJ2-2,TRBV6-4,ASSGGGDTGELF
TRBJ2-7,TRBV5-1,ASNPGTGGAYEQY
TRBJ2-5,TRBV5-6,ASSSGQQETQY
TRBJ2-2,TRBV11-3,ASSSRSEGATGELF
TRBJ2-5,TRBV5-6,ASSLPDRGQETQY
TRBJ2-1,TRBV11-3,ASSKREGYNEQF
TRBJ2-7,TRBV4-2,ASSQDDGTSYEQY
TRBJ2-7,TRBV10-3,AISDPGETYEQY
TRBJ2-1,TRBV2,ASVGQRNNNEQF
TRBJ2-3,TRBV6-1,ASTSRRLTDTQY
TRBJ2-3,TRBV9,ASSVAPRIDTQY
TRBJ1-1,TRBV27,ASSFGLNTEAF
TRBJ2-2,TRBV19,ASSWGTSGTPNTGELF
TRBJ2-3,TRBV28,ASSPTSGRTDTQY
TRBJ2-1,TRBV29-1,SVEEELRYNEQF
TRBJ1-2,TRBV5-6,ASSLLTGGGGYT
TRBJ2-1,TRBV4-2,ASRPYVAGDNEQF
TRBJ2-3,TRBV28,ASTMGDGLTDTQY
TRBJ2-7,TRBV28,ASSPRAGLKQY
TRBJ1-3,TRBV7-9,ASSEVGRISGNTIY
TRBJ2-4,TRBV12-5,ASGLAQGVKNIQY
TRBJ1-5,TRBV27,ASSFGLNQPQH
TRBJ2-7,TRBV7-9,ASSFGQGRNEQY
TRBJ2-5,TRBV6-5,ASSGTHQETQY
TRBJ1-4,TRBV19,ASSIDGTAYNAGLF
TRBJ1-1,TRBV6-6,ASSPGTGTEAF
TRBJ1-2,TRBV7-9,ASSFDGYGYT
TRBJ2-7,TRBV4-1,ASSQESTVYEQY
TRBJ2-7,TRBV21-1,ASSKGMSEQY
TRBJ2-1,TRBV5-1,ASSLKREGYYNEQF
TRBJ1-5,TRBV7-2,ASSYNSNQPQH
TRBJ2-2,TRBV6-5,ASSYSTGELF
TRBJ2-7,TRBV2,ASSFGAEGNEQY
TRBJ2-7,TRBV19,ASSWGRDSHEQY
TRBJ2-7,TRBV5-6,ASSLAGTGYYEQY
TRBJ2-7,TRBV5-1,ASSLASPGQGHEQY
TRBJ1-4,TRBV15,ATSKDREEKLF
TRBJ2-3,TRBV5-4,ASSISGSLTQY
TRBJ2-7,TRBV19,ASSLGLAGGNDEQY
TRBJ2-7,TRBV7-2,ASSLEKGAYEQY
TRBJ1-4,TRBV2,ASSGGPPEKLF
TRBJ2-2,TRBV9,ASSVAPSGNTGELF
TRBJ2-7,TRBV18,ASSPQSRDRGFYEQY
TRBJ2-1,TRBV19,ASSWTSEDEQF